The subject of this entry is one T cell receptor (beta chain). The antigen it binds to is not known. No much larger clone is present one base from it, and per-base qualities are unavailable. The sample belongs to a study of T cell responses to AZD1222 COVID-19 vaccine (dated by TCRdb to about 2021). Some background on the complete study: TCR sequencing was performed for roughly 240 trial participants, of whom about 200 were given two doses of AZD1222 and 26 were given two doses of MenACWY control vaccine. Trial participants were enrolled by age into subgroups of 18-55, 56-69 and 70-plus years, and roughly 160, 29 and 62 TCR-sequenced participants, respectively, were included in these subgroups. The paper as a whole reports these results and caveats: Participants were mostly white British, with more females than males. The authors suggested clonal diversity may have been underestimated. Because no samples from the day 14 peak response were available, repertoires could be characterized only after the peak T cell response. Spike-specific TCR breadth and depth rose significantly after two AZD1222 doses compared with day 0 and with MenACWY recipients. The 56-69-year group was small, and its depth increase did not reach significance, likely because of low power. Reportedly, close to half of the unique spike-specific TCRs recognized epitopes lying outside the regions that are mutated in the B.1.351 and B.1.1.7 variants. Only five to seven AZD1222 recipients were SARS-CoV-2 seropositive at baseline, limiting conclusions about previously exposed vaccinees. Vaccine-associated CD4 TCRs spanned the whole spike protein, with dominant responses in regions 160-218 and 743-854.

According to the study, the label for this sample's time point signals: about 28 days (+/-7) after the second vaccine dose. AZD1222 recipients whose second dose came at about 4 weeks and those whose second dose came at about 12 weeks were combined into one group, since spike-specific TCR depth and breadth did not differ between the two schedules. Vaccinee samples were obtained from the UK trials COV001 and COV002, which included a single-blind randomized controlled phase 2/3 trial of AZD1222 (ChAdOx1 nCoV-19) in healthy adults. For TCRbeta chain sequencing, PBMC samples were collected from trial participants at day 0 and at day 28 after the second dose. The CDR3 regions of human TCRbeta chains were analyzed by immunosequencing. In the original analysis: Repertoire TCRs were matched against a reference library of SARS-CoV-2-specific TCRs generated with the MIRA antigen-specificity platform. Breadth was defined as the fraction of unique TCRs that were SARS-CoV-2-associated, and depth was defined as the fraction of total T cells that were SARS-CoV-2-associated. Using the MIRA data, each spike-specific TCR was mapped to the spike region that the TCR reacts to and placed in a CD4 or CD8 class. Log10-transformed breadth and depth values were compared by one-way ANOVA with Sidak's multiple comparisons tests. TCRdb's version of the immuneACCESS table is confined to in-frame rearrangements and falls short of the full clone set. An unresolved V gene accounts for under half of the shortfall where checked; the remainder is of unknown origin. V and J calls and clone size are as listed in that table; D and trimming were resolved from the DNA. The sample table contains tens of thousands of clones; only one count was recorded for roughly 80% of them. About 1.3% of the sample goes to the ten largest clones.

This TCR came from an adult who received the AZD1222 COVID-19 vaccine. This material consisted of peripheral blood, taken 28 days after the second AZD1222 dose.

Here is the DNA: TGTGCCAGCAGTTTAAGGGCAGTCGATCAGCCCCAGCATTTT. The encoded protein is CASSLRAVDQPQHF. Rearrangement joined TRBV28 to TRBJ1-5; the D gene assignment is ambiguous. Trimming takes 2 bases from V and 5 bases from J, and the germline ends sit 10 bases apart. Reading from cysteine to phenylalanine, the CDR3 counts 14 amino acids. Just CDR3 DNA is preserved here, 42 bases in frame from base 1. CDR1 and CDR2 (MDHEN, SYDVKM) derive from the germline V gene.